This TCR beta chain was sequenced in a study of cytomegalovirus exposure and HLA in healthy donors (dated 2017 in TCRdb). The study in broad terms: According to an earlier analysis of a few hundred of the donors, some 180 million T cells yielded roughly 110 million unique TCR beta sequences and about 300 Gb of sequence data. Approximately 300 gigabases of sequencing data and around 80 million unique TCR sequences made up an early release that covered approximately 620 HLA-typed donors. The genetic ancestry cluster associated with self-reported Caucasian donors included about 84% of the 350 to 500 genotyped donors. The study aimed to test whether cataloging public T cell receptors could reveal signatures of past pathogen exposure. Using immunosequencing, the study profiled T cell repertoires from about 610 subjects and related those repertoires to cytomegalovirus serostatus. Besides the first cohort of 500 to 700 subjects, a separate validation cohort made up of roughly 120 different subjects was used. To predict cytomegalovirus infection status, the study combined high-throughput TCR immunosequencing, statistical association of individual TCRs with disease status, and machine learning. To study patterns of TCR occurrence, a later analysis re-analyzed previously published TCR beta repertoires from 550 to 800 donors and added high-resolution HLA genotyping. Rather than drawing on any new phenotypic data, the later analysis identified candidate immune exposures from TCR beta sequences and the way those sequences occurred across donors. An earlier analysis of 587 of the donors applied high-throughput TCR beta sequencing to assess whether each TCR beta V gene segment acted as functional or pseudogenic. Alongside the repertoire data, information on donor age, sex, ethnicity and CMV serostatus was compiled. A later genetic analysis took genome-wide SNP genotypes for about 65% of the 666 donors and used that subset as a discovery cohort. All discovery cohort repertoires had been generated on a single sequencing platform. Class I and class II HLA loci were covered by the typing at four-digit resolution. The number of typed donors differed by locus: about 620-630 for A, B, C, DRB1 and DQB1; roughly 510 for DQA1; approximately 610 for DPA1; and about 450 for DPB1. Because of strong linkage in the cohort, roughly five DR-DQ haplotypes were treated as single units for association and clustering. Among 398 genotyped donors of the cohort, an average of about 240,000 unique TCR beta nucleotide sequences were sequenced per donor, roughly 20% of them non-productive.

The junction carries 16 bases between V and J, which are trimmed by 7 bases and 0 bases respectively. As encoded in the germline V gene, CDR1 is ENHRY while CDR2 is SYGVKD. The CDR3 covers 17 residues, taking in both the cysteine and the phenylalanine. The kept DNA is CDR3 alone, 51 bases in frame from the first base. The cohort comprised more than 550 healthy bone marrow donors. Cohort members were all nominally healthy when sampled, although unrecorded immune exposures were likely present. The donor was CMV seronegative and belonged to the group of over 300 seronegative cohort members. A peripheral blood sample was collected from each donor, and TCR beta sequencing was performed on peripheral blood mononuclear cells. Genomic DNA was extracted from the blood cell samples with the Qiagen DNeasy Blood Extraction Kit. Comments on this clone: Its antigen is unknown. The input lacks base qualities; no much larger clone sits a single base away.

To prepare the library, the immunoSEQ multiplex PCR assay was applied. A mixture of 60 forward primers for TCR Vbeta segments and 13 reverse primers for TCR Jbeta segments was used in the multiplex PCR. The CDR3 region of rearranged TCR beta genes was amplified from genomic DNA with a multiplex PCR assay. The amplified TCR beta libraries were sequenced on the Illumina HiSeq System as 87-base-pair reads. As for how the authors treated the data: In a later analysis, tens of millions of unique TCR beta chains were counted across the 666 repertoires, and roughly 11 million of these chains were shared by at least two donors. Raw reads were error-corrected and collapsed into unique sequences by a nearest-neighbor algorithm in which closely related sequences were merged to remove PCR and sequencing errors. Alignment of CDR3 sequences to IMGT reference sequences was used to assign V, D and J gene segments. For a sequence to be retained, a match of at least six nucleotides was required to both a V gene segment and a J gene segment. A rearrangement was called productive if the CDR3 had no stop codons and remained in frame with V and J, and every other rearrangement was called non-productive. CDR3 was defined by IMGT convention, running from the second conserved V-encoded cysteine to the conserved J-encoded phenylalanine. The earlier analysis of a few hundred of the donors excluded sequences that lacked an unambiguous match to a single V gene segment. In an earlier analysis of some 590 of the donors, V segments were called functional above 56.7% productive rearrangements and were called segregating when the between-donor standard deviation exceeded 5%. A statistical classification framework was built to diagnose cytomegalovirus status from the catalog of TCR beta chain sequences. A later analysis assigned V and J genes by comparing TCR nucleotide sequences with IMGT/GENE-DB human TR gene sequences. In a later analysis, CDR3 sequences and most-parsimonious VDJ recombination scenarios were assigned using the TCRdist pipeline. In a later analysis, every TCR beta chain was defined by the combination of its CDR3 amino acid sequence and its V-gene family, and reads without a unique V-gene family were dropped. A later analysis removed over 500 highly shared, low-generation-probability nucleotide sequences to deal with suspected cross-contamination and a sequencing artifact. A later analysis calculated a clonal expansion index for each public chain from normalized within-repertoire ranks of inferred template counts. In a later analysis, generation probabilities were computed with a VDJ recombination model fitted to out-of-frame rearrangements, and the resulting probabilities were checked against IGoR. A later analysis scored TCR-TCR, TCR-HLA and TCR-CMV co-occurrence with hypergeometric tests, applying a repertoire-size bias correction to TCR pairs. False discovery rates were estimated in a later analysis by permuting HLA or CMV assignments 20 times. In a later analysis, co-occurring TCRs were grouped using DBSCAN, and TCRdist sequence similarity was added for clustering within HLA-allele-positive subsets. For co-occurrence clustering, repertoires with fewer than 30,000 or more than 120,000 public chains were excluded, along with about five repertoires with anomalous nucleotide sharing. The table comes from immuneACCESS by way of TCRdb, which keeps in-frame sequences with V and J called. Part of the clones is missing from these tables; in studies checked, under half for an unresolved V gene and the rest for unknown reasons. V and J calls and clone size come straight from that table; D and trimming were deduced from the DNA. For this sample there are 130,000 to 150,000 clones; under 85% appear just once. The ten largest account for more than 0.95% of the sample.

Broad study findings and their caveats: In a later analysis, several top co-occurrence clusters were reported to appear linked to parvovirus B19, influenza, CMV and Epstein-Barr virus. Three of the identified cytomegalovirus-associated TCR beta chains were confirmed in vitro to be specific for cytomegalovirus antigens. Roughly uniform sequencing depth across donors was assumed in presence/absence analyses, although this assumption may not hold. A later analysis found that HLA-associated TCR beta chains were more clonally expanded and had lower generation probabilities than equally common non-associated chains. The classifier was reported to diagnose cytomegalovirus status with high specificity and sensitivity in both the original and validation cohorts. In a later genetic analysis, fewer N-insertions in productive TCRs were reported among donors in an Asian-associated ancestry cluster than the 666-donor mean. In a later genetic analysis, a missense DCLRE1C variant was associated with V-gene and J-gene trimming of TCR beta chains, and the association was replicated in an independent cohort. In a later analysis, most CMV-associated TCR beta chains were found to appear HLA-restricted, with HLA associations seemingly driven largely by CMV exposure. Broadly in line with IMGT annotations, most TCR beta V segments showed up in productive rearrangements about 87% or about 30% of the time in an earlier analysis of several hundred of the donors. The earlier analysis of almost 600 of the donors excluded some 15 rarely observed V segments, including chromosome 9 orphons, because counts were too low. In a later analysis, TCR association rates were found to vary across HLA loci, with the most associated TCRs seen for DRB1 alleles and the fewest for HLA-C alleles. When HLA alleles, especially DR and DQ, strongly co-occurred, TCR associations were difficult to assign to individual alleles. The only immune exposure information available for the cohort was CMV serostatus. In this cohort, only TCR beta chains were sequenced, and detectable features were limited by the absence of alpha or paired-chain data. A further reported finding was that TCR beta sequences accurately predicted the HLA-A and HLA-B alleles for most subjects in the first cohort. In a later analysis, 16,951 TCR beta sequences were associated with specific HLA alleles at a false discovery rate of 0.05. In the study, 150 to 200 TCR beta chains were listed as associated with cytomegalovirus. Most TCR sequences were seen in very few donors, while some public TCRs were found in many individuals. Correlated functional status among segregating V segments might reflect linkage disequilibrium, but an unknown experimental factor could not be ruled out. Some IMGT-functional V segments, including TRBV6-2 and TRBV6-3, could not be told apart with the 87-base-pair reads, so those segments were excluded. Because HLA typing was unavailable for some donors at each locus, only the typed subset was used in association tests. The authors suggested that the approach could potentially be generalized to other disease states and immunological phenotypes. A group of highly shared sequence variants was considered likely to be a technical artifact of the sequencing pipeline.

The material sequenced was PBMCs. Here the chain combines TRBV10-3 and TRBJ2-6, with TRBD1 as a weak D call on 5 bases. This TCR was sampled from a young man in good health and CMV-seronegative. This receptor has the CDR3 CAIKPTVTFSGANVLTF. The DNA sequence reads TGTGCCATCAAACCGACAGTTACCTTCTCTGGGGCCAACGTCCTGACTTTC.